One TCR beta chain is described in this entry. Its target antigen remains unknown. No much larger clone exists at a distance of one base, and base qualities are not known. What the time point label conveys for this sample: day 60 (about 2 months) after transplantation. Reading the label with the study, this specimen's treatment or condition is: allogeneic hematopoietic cell transplantation with graft depleted of TCRalphabeta T cells and CD19 B cells. TCRalphabeta/CD19-depleted allogeneic hematopoietic cell grafts were given to the transplant recipients, all of whom were children. The CDR3 has 14 amino acids, counting the end cysteine and phenylalanine. Only the CDR3 part of the read is kept: 42 bases, read in frame from the first base. The germline V gene (reference sequence) yields DFQATT for CDR1 and SNEGSKA for CDR2. The junction carries 10 bases between V and J, which are trimmed by 0 bases and 3 bases respectively.

The sample is drawn from a study of T-cell reconstitution after alpha-beta-depleted transplantation in children (dated by TCRdb to 2016 to 2017). Study-wide context: The study quantitatively tracked T-cell immune reconstitution after TCRalphabeta/CD19-depleted allogeneic hematopoietic cell transplantation in children using TCR repertoire profiling. What the work shows at the level of the full study, not this receptor alone: The frequencies of hyperexpanded clones fell over the following months, and after one year, T-cell counts and TCRbeta diversity were mostly attributed to newly produced T cells. About two months after transplant, the apparently early recovery of alphabetaT-cell counts reportedly depended on just several hundred clones that had expanded rapidly and came from non-depleted graft cells. In some patients, high TCRbeta diversity at day 60 was attributed to recipient T cells and intrathymic progenitors that had survived conditioning.

Library preparation was by PCR. Sequencing was performed on an Illumina HiSeq 2500. To normalize quantification of the TCRbeta repertoire, the TCR libraries were built with molecular barcoding that relied on unique molecular identifiers. Using fastp trimming at Q25 and MiXCR clonotype assembly, TCRdb reanalyzed the public sequencing data and kept in-frame beta chains. A single entry per CDR3 protein holds the most common genes and DNA from its merged rows. The sample has roughly 100,000 distinct CDR3 sequences on record, 4.5% to 7.5% of them singletons. The leading ten clones occupy 5.5% to 7% of the sample.

The chain was built from TRBV20-1 and TRBJ2-3; the D call could be TRBD1 or TRBD2, with each sharing 6 bases. Sequenced material: PBMCs, mostly from graft donor cells, taken 60 days after TCRalphabeta/CD19-depleted stem cell transplant. This receptor was identified in a female patient between 2 and 15 years old who had a stem cell transplant for Fanconi anemia, so the T cells may come from the graft donor. The CDR3 has the sequence CSARDQGRTDTQYF. The sequenced DNA: TGCAGTGCTAGAGATCAGGGGAGGACAGATACGCAGTATTTT.